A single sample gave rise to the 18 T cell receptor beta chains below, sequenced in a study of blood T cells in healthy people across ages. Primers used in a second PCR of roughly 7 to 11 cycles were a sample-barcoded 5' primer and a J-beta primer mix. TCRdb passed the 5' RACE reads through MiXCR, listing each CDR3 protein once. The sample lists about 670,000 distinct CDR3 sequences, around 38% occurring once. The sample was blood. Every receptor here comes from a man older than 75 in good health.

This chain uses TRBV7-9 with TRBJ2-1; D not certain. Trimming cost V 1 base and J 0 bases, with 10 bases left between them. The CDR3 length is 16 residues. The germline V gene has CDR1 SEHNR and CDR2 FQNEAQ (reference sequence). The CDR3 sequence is CASSLVVGSSYNEQFF. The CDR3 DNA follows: TGTGCCAGCAGCTTAGTTGTCGGTAGCTCCTACAATGAGCAGTTCTTC. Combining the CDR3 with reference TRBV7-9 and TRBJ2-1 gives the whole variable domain DTGVSQNPRHKITKRGQNVTFRCDPISEHNRLYWYRQTLGQGPEFLTYFQNEAQLEKSRLLSDRFSAERPKGSFSTLEIQRTEQGDSAMYLCASSLVVGSSYNEQFFGPGTRLTVL.

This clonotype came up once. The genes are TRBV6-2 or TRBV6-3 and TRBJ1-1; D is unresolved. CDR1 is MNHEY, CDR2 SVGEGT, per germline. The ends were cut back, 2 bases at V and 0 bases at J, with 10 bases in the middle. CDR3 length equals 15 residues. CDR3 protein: CASSYGGTVNTEAFF. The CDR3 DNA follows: TGTGCCAGCAGTTACGGAGGAACAGTGAACACTGAAGCTTTCTTT.

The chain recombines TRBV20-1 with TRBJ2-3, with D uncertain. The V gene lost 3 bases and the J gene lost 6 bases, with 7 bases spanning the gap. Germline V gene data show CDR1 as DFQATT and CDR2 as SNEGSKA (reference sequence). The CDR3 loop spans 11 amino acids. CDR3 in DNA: TGCAGTGCTAGCGGTATGGATACGCAGTATTTT. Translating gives CSASGMDTQYF.

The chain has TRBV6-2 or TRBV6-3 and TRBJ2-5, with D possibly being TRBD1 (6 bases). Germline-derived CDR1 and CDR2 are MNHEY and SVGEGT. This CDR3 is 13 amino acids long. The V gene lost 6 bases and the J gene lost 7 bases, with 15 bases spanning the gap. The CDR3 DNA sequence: TGTGCCAGCAGGCCAGGGGAAGTCTCGACCCAGTACTTC. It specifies CASRPGEVSTQYF.

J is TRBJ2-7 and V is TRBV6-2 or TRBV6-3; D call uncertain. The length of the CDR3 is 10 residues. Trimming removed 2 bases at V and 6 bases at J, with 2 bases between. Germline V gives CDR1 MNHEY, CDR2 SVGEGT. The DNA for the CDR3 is TGTGCCAGCAGTTACGGCGAGCAGTACTTC. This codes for CASSYGEQYF.

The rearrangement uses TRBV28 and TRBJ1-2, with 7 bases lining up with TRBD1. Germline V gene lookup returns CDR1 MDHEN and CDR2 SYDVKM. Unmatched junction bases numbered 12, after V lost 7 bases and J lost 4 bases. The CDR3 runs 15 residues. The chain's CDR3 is CASIKPRGMGYGYTF. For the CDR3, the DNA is TGTGCCAGCATCAAGCCCAGGGGGATGGGCTATGGCTACACCTTC.

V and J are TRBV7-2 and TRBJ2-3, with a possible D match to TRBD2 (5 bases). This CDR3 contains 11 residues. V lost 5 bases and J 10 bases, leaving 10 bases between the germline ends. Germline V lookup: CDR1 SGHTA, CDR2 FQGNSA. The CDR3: CASSLRGSQYF. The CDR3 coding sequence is TGTGCCAGCAGCCTCCGAGGGTCGCAGTATTTT. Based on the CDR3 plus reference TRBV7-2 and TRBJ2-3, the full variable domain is GAGVSQSPSNKVTEKGKDVELRCDPISGHTALYWYRQSLGQGLEFLIYFQGNSAPDKSGLPSDRFSAERTGGSVSTLTIQRTQQEDSAVYLCASSLRGSQYFGPGTRLTVL.

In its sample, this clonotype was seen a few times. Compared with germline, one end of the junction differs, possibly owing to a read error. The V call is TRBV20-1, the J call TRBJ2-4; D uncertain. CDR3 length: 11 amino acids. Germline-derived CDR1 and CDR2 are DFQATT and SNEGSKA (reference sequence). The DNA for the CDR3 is TGCAGTGCCAGAGAAACAAACATTCAGTACTTC. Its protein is CSARETNIQYF.

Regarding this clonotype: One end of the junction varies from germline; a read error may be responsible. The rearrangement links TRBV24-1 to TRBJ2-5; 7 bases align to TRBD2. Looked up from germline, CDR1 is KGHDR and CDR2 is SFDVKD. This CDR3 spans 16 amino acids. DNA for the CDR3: TGTGTCACCAGTGATTTATCCGCTAGCGGTAAGAGTTCGCAGTACTTC. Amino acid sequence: CVTSDLSASGKSSQYF.

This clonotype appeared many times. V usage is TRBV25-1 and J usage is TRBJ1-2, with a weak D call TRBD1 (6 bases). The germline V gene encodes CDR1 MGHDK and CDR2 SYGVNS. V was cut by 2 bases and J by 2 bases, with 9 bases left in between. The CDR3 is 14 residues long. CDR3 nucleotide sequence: TGTGCCAGCAGTGAACGCAGGGGCAACTATGGCTACACCTTC. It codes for CASSERRGNYGYTF.

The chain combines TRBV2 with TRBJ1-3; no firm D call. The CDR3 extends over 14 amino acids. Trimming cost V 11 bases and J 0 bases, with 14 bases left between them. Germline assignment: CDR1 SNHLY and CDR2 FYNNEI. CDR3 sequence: CASKGPSSGNTIYF. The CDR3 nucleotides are TGTGCCTCGAAAGGACCCAGCTCTGGAAACACCATATATTTT.

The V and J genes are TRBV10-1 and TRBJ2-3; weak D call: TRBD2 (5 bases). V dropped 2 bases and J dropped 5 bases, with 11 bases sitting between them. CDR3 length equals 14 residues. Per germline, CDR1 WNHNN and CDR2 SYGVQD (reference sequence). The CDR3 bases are TGCGCCAGCAGTGAGGCGCGCGGGCGAGATACGCAGTATTTT. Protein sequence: CASSEARGRDTQYF.

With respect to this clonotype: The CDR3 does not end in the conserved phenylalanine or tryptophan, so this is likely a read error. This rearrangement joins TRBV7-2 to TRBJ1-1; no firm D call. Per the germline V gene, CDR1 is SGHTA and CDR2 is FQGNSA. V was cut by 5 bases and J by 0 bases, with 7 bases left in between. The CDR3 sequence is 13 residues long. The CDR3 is CASSPGLNTEAFL. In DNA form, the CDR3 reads TGTGCCAGCAGCCCAGGCCTGAACACTGAAGCTTTCTTG.

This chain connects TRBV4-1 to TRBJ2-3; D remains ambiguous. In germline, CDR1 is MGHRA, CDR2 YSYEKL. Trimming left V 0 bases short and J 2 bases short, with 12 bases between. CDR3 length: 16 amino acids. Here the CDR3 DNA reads TGCGCCAGCAGCCAAGAAGGTAGTCCGGCCACAGATACGCAGTATTTT. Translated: CASSQEGSPATDTQYF.

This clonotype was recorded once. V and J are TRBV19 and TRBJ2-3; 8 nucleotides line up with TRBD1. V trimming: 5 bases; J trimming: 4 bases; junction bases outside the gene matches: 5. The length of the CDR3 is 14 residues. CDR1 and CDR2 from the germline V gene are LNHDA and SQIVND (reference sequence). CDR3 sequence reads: CASSRQGPPDTQYF. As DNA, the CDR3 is TGTGCCAGTAGTCGACAGGGGCCCCCAGATACGCAGTATTTT.

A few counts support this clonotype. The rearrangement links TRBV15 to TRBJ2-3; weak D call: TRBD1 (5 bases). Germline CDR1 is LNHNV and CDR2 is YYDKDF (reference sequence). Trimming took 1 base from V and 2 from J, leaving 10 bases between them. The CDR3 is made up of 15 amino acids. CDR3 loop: CATSRGAGFTDTQYF. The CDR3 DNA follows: TGTGCCACCAGCAGAGGGGCAGGGTTCACAGATACGCAGTATTTT.

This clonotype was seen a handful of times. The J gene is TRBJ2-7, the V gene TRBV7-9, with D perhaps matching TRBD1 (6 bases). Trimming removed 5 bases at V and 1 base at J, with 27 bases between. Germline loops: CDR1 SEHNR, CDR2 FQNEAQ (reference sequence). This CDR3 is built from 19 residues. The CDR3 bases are TGTGCCAGCAGCGACCCGCGGACCTATTCTGGGGGCGGGTCCTACGAGCAGTACTTC. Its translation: CASSDPRTYSGGGSYEQYF.

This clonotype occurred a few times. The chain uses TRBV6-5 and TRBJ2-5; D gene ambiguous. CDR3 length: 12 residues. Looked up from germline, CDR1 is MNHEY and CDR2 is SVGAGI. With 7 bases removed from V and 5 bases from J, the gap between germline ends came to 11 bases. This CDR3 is CASKTPSETQYF. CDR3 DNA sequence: TGTGCCAGCAAAACCCCTTCCGAGACCCAGTACTTC.